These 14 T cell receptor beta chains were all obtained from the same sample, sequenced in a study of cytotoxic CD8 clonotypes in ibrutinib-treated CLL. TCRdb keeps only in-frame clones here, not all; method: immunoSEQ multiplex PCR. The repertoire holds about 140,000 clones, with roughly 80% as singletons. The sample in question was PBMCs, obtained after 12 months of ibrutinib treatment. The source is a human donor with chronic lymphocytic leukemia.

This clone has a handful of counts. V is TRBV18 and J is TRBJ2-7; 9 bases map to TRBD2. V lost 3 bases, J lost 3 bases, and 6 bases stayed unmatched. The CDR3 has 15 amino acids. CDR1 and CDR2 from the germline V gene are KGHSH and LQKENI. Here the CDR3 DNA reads TGTGCCAGCTCACCCACTGAGCGGGGGGTCTACGAGCAGTACTTC. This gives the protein CASSPTERGVYEQYF.

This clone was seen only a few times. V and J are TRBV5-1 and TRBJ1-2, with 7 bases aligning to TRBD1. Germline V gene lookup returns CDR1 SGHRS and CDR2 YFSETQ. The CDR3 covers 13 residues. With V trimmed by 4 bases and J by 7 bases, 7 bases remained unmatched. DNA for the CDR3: TGCGCCAGCAGCCCCGCTGACAGGGCTGGCTACACCTTC. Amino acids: CASSPADRAGYTF.

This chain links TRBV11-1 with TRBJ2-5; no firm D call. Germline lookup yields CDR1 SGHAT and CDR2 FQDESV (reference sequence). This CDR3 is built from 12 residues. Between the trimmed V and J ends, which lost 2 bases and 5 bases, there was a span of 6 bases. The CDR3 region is CASSLHLETQYF. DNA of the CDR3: TGTGCCAGCAGCTTACACCTCGAGACCCAGTACTTC. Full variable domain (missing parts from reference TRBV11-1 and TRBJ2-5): EAEVAQSPRYKITEKSQAVAFWCDPISGHATLYWYRQILGQGPELLVQFQDESVVDDSQLPKDRFSAERLKGVDSTLKIQPAELGDSAMYLCASSLHLETQYFGPGTRLLVL.

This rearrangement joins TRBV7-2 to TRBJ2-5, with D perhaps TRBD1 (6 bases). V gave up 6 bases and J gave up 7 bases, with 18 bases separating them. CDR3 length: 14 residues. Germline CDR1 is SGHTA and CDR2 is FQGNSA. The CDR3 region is CASRATGPLRTQYF. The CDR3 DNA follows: TGTGCCAGCAGAGCGACAGGACCCTTAAGGACCCAGTACTTC.

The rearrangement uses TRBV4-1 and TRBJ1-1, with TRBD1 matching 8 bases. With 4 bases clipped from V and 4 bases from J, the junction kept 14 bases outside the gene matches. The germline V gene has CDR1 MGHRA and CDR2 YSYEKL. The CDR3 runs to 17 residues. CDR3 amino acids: CASSPLTGETRSTEAFF. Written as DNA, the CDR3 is TGCGCCAGCAGCCCGTTGACAGGGGAAACTCGTAGCACTGAAGCTTTCTTT.

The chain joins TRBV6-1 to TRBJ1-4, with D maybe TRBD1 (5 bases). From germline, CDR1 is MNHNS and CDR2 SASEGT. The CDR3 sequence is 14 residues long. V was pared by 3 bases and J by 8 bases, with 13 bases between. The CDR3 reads CASSDTRAREKLFF. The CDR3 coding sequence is TGTGCCAGCAGTGATACCAGGGCCCGGGAAAAACTGTTTTTT.

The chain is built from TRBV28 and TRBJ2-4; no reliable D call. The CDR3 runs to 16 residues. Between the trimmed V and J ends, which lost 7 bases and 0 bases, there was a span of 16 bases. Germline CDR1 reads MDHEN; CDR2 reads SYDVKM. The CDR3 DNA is TGTGCCAGCACCACACCCTCGGCCTTAGCCAAAAACATTCAGTACTTC. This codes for CASTTPSALAKNIQYF.

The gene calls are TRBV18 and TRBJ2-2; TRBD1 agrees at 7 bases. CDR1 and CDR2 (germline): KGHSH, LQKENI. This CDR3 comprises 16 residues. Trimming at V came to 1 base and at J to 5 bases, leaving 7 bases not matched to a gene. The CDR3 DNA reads TGTGCCAGCTCACCACAGGGGGCACTGGGGACCGGGGAGCTGTTTTTT. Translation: CASSPQGALGTGELFF.

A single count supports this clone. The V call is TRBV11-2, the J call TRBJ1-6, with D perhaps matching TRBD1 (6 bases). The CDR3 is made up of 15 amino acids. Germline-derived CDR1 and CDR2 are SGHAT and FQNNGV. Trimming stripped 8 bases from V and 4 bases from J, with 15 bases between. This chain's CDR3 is CASHRDLMYNSPLHF. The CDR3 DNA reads TGTGCCAGCCACAGGGACCTAATGTATAATTCACCCCTCCACTTT. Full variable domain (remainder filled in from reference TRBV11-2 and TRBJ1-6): EAGVAQSPRYKIIEKRQSVAFWCNPISGHATLYWYQQILGQGPKLLIQFQNNGVVDDSQLPKDRFSAERLKGVDSTLKIQPAKLEDSAVYLCASHRDLMYNSPLHFGNGTRLTVT.

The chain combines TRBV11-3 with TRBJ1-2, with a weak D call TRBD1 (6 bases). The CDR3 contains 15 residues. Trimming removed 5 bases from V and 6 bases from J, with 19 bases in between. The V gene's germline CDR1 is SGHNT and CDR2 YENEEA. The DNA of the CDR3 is TGTGCCAGCAGCCCCCGGGATTTTGGGGGCCATGGCTACACCTTC. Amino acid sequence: CASSPRDFGGHGYTF.

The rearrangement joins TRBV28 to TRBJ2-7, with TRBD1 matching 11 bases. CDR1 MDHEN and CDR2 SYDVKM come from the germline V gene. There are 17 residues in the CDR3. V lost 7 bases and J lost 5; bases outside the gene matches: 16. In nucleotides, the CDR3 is TGTGCCAGCACCCTGTACAGTCATGGACAGGGGGCGCACGAGCAGTACTTC. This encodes CASTLYSHGQGAHEQYF.

The CDR3 sequence is CASTPGQGNTGELFF. The CDR3 DNA reads as TGTGCCAGCACCCCCGGACAGGGGAACACCGGGGAGCTGTTTTTT. The chain employs TRBV6-5 and TRBJ2-2, with 8 bases matching TRBD1. Germline values: CDR1 MNHEY, CDR2 SVGAGI. CDR3 length: 15 amino acids. V was pared by 7 bases and J by 1 base, with 5 bases of the junction left unmatched.

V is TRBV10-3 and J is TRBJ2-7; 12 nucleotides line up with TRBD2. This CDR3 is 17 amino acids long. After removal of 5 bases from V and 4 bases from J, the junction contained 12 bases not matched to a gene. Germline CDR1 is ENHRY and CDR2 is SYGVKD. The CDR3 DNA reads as TGTGCCATCAGTCGCGGGGCTAGCGGGGGGGGCCAGTACGAGCAGTACTTC. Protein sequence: CAISRGASGGGQYEQYF.

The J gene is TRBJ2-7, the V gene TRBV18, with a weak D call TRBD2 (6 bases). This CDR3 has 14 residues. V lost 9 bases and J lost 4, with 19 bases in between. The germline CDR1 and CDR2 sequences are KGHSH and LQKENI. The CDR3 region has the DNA TGTGCCAGTCGGACGCGGGACCAAGCATACGAGCAGTACTTC. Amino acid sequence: CASRTRDQAYEQYF.